This TCR beta chain derives from a study of Tregs in tolerant kidney transplant recipients. Findings of the study overall: The small number of patients limits these findings pending further validation.

Sequencing used immunoSEQ multiplex PCR; TCRdb keeps in-frame clones, though not all of them. The table shows around 74,000 clones, with nearly 98% occurring only once. With 2 bases removed from V and 8 bases from J, the gap between germline ends came to 11 bases. This CDR3 is built from 12 residues. Looked up from germline, CDR1 is GTSNPN and CDR2 is SVGIG (reference sequence). Notes on this clone: As yet, its antigen is unknown.

Material: CD4+ T cells from blood, obtained before the transplant. This receptor was obtained from a human donor who received a combined kidney and bone marrow transplant. The V gene is TRBV30, the J gene TRBJ2-3; D is uncertain. The CDR3 bases are TGTGCCTGGAGTCTTGAGCCAAGTACGCAGTATTTT. Amino acid sequence: CAWSLEPSTQYF.